This T cell receptor beta chain was obtained from a study of blood T cell repertoires in COVID-19. Per germline, CDR1 LGHNA and CDR2 YNFKEQ. The CDR3 consists of 12 residues. The germline V and J ends were trimmed by 0 bases and 7 bases, with 7 bases remaining between them. Sequencing was performed with immunoSEQ multiplex PCR; in TCRdb, only in-frame clones are kept and a portion is missing. Here the sample spans 330,000 or so clones, roughly nine tenths being singletons. This sequence was found in a woman aged 55-70 years with COVID-19, enrolled during active disease. The V gene is TRBV4-2, the J gene TRBJ2-7, with D unresolved. What was sequenced was peripheral blood. The CDR3 DNA follows: TGTGCCAGCAGCCAAGATAGTAAGGAGCAGTACTTC. Translation gives CASSQDSKEQYF.